This T cell receptor beta chain is from a study of regulatory T cells in long-lasting Graves disease. Building of the TCR beta libraries involved iRepertoire HTBI primers and Arm-PCR of CDR3 regions. Using its own MiXCR run on the multiplex PCR reads, TCRdb lists one record per CDR3 protein. The sample includes 200,000 to 250,000 distinct CDR3 sequences, 20% seen only once; the top ten take approximately 15%. This clonotype was observed at least ten times. The antigen remains undetermined. Findings of the study overall: Preferential use of TRBV28, TRBJ1-2 and TRBJ2-5 was seen in persistent disease.

Time point described: newly diagnosed GD, antithyroid drugs for less than 3 months. Scientists built the TCR library using RNA that was extracted from PBMCs. Germline lookup yields CDR1 MNHNS and CDR2 SASEGT. V was clipped by 6 bases and J by 5 bases, with 13 bases between them. CDR3 length equals 14 residues. This clonotype originated in a female donor with Graves disease. This specimen consisted of peripheral blood mononuclear cells (PBMCs), obtained at new diagnosis, from a patient treated with antithyroid drugs. The chain joins TRBV6-1 to TRBJ1-4; D gene uncertain. The CDR3 reads CASRLRTGNEKLFF. CDR3 DNA: TGTGCCAGCAGGCTAAGGACTGGAAATGAAAAACTGTTTTTT.